This paragraph reports one T cell receptor (beta chain). The data are from a study of blood T cell repertoires in COVID-19. Looking at the study overall: Spain, Italy and the United States supplied samples that represented acute and convalescent COVID-19.

V lost 4 bases, J lost 5 bases, and 12 bases lay in between. This CDR3 has 15 amino acids. CDR1 MDHEN and CDR2 SYDVKM come from the germline V gene. Clones were sequenced by immunoSEQ multiplex PCR, and TCRdb holds only the in-frame ones, with some missing. In the table there are about 190,000 clones, roughly 78% of which are singletons. This sequence joins TRBV28 and TRBJ1-6; a possible D gene is TRBD1 (5 bases). The receptor was isolated from a woman older than 75 with active or convalescent COVID-19. The specimen sequenced was peripheral blood. CDR3 nucleotides: TGTGCCAGCAGTTCCCCCGGGGGGGATAATTCACCCCTCCACTTT. It encodes CASSSPGGDNSPLHF.